This T cell receptor (beta chain) was sequenced in a study of human T cells and chemical hapten exposure. Whole-study context: Patients were given diphenylcyclopropenone on the scalp weekly across the approximately 24-week study. Recorded diagnoses among the mostly female patients were alopecia areata, totalis or universalis. Reading of the patch tests, which applied 0.01% DPC to the upper back, occurred at 6 days.

Separate cDNA molecules received unique molecular identifiers, which the library attached to them. TCRdb used MiXCR to reprocess the RACE reads, holding one entry per CDR3 protein. The sample lists around 200,000 distinct CDR3 sequences; roughly 30% were seen once. The germline V gene has CDR1 SGHRS and CDR2 YFSETQ. Trimming stripped 0 bases from V and 7 bases from J, with 11 bases between. This CDR3 is 14 amino acids long. This clonotype was seen ten or more times. Time point reported: pre-sensitization, week 0. The treatment is: therapeutic diphenylcyclopropenone sensitization with weekly scalp DPC. Sequences were derived from whole blood, sampled in connection with sensitization to the hapten diphenylcyclopropenone (DPC). The clonotype comes from a woman under 40 with alopecia areata. Some clones in this sample may be carry-over from other donors' samples. The rearrangement links TRBV5-1 to TRBJ2-1, with D perhaps matching TRBD2 (6 bases). The CDR3 is CASSLVVSGNEQFF. In DNA, the CDR3 is TGCGCCAGCAGCTTGGTAGTGAGCGGGAATGAGCAGTTCTTC.